This T cell receptor (beta chain) was identified during a study of CD8 T cells in ankylosing spondylitis. Using its own MiXCR run on the 5' RACE reads, TCRdb lists one record per CDR3 protein. The table includes 250,000 to 400,000 distinct CDR3 sequences, around 10% detected once. General observations from the study: CD8+ disease-linked clones were present at relatively low frequencies in blood.

Notes on this clonotype: The target antigen is unknown.

Source material: blood, either unsorted or a sorted T cell fraction (not recorded which). The receptor's source is a female donor with ankylosing spondylitis or in good health (not recorded which).

For the CDR3, the DNA is TGCAGTGCTAGAGGGATGGGGCGTCGCTCTTTCTTT. Amino acids: CSARGMGRRSFF. The chain links TRBV20-1 to TRBJ1-1; D possibly corresponds to TRBD1 (5 bases). The CDR3 has 12 residues. The V and J ends lost 1 base and 12 bases respectively, with 15 bases between them. Looked up from germline, CDR1 is DFQATT and CDR2 is SNEGSKA (reference sequence).